A single sample is the source of the 19 T cell receptor beta chains below, sequenced in a study of blood T cell repertoires in COVID-19. Produced via immunoSEQ multiplex PCR; TCRdb's table is partial and in-frame only. Of tens of thousands of clones listed, 70% to 90% are singletons. The sequencing input was peripheral blood. These receptors came from a man aged 30 to 45 with acute or convalescent COVID-19.

The chain links TRBV2 to TRBJ2-6; 10 bases are a match to TRBD1. V gave up 1 base and J gave up 2 bases; unmatched junction bases: 2. CDR1 and CDR2 (germline): SNHLY, FYNNEI. CDR3 length: 17 residues. The CDR3 DNA reads TGTGCCAGCAGTGAAGGGACAGGGGGTACTGGGGCCAACGTCCTGACTTTC. It is translated as CASSEGTGGTGANVLTF.

The chain is built from TRBV9 and TRBJ1-6, with a tentative D call TRBD1 (6 bases). Germline V CDR1 and CDR2: SGDLS, YYNGEE. CDR3 length equals 15 residues. V dropped 3 bases and J dropped 6 bases, with 13 bases sitting between them. In DNA, the CDR3 is TGTGCCAGCAGCGCCGGGACATTATCTAATTCACCCCTCCACTTT. Translated: CASSAGTLSNSPLHF.

The V gene is TRBV11-2, the J gene TRBJ1-5, with D possibly matching TRBD1 (6 bases). The CDR3 length is 18 residues. The V end lost 0 bases, the J end lost 0 bases, and 15 bases lay between the germline ends. Germline loops: CDR1 SGHAT, CDR2 FQNNGV. CDR3 protein: CASSLDARTDYSNQPQHF. The CDR3 DNA sequence: TGTGCCAGCAGCTTAGATGCTAGGACAGACTATAGCAATCAGCCCCAGCATTTT.

This clone was counted a few times. This rearrangement joins TRBV30 to TRBJ1-2; D is possibly TRBD1 (5 bases). V lost 2 bases to trimming and J lost 7 bases, with 20 bases between them. This CDR3 is 15 amino acids long. Per the germline V gene, CDR1 is GTSNPN and CDR2 is SVGIG (reference sequence). CDR3 in DNA: TGTGCCTGGAGTTTAGGGGCAGGGCCTTCTTCTGGCTACACCTTC. It encodes CAWSLGAGPSSGYTF.

The chain combines TRBV5-1 with TRBJ2-7; 9 bases line up with TRBD2. This CDR3 spans 14 amino acids. The V segment lost 3 bases and the J segment 6 bases; nucleotides outside the gene matches: 7. Germline V gene sequence: CDR1 SGHRS, CDR2 YFSETQ. The CDR3 DNA reads as TGCGCCAGCAGCTCTCCGGGACTAGCACGCGAGCAGTACTTC. It specifies CASSSPGLAREQYF.

This clone was counted a few times. V gene TRBV28 combines with J gene TRBJ1-1, with 7 bases matching TRBD1. Germline V gene data show CDR1 as MDHEN and CDR2 as SYDVKM. The length of the CDR3 is 14 residues. With 6 bases clipped from V and 10 bases from J, the junction kept 14 bases outside the gene matches. CDR3 DNA sequence: TGTGCCAGCAGACATGGGGACAGACGAGGGGGAGCTTTCTTT. Translation: CASRHGDRRGGAFF.

The chain combines TRBV3-1 (or the pseudogene TRBV3-2) with TRBJ1-1; D is uncertain. Germline CDR1 and CDR2: LGHDT and YNNKEL (reference sequence). This CDR3 is built from 15 residues. V shed 0 bases and J shed 0 bases, with 8 bases lying between them. CDR3 in DNA: TGTGCCAGCAGCCAAGACAACAGAGTGAACACTGAAGCTTTCTTT. Translating gives CASSQDNRVNTEAFF.

The chain has TRBV12-3 or TRBV12-4 and TRBJ2-1; TRBD2 might be the D (6 bases). This CDR3 contains 12 residues. With 5 bases removed from V and 9 bases from J, the gap between germline ends came to 11 bases. Written as DNA, the CDR3 is TGTGCCAGCAGTAAGACTAGTACTGAGCAGTTCTTC. This codes for CASSKTSTEQFF.

The gene calls are TRBV6-5 and TRBJ2-3, with D possibly being TRBD2 (5 bases). CDR3 length: 12 residues. V lost 7 bases and J 7 bases, leaving 12 bases between the germline ends. Germline V CDR1 and CDR2: MNHEY, SVGAGI. The CDR3: CASTLRGYTQYF. CDR3 sequence (DNA): TGTGCCAGCACCCTTCGAGGGTATACGCAGTATTTT.

The chain uses TRBV7-8 and TRBJ2-2; 8 nucleotides match TRBD2. V trimming: 5 bases; J trimming: 3 bases; junction bases outside the gene matches: 8. Germline V gene sequence: CDR1 SGHVS, CDR2 FQNEAQ. The CDR3 runs 16 residues. CDR3 loop: CASSLRGGLDTGELFF. CDR3 in DNA: TGTGCCAGCAGCCTCCGGGGGGGGCTGGACACCGGGGAGCTGTTTTTT.

The chain links TRBV9 to TRBJ2-2, with 15 bases fitting TRBD2. This CDR3 is 20 amino acids long. Trimming took 0 bases from V and 4 from J; bases not matched to a gene: 10. CDR1 is SGDLS and CDR2 is YYNGEE in the germline V gene. The CDR3 DNA sequence: TGTGCCAGCAGCGTAGCTACGGGACTAGCGGGGGGACCAACCACCGGGGAGCTGTTTTTT. Its translation is CASSVATGLAGGPTTGELFF.

The chain recombines TRBV21-1 with TRBJ1-5; the tabulated D call, TRBD1, remains unverified against the DNA. TRBV21-1 corresponds to a pseudogene. This CDR3 contains 15 residues. The CDR3 loop reads CARSTGTGYNQPQHF. The CDR3 DNA is TGTGCCAGGTCGACCGGGACAGGGTACAATCAGCCCCAGCATTTT.

The J gene is TRBJ1-5, the V gene TRBV6-5, with TRBD1 matching over 8 bases. The trim removed 10 bases at V and 7 bases at J, leaving 15 bases unmatched. In germline, CDR1 is MNHEY, CDR2 SVGAGI. CDR3 length: 15 amino acids. The CDR3 protein is CATPGPTGVGQPQHF. The CDR3 DNA reads as TGTGCCACGCCCGGACCGACAGGGGTAGGACAGCCCCAGCATTTT.

The chain links TRBV18 to TRBJ1-6, with 8 positions matching TRBD1. The CDR3 spans 14 residues. From germline, CDR1 is KGHSH and CDR2 LQKENI. V trimming: 4 bases; J trimming: 12 bases; junction bases outside the gene matches: 8. This chain's CDR3 is CASSRSSQGEPLHF. In DNA form, the CDR3 reads TGTGCCAGCTCACGTTCCTCACAGGGGGAACCCCTCCACTTT.

The chain links TRBV6-5 to TRBJ2-2; TRBD2 might be the D (7 bases). Between the trimmed V and J ends, which lost 3 bases and 6 bases, there was a span of 17 bases. The germline CDR1 and CDR2 sequences are MNHEY and SVGAGI. The CDR3 has 16 residues. The CDR3 reads CASSYSGGGLAGELFF. The CDR3 DNA reads as TGTGCCAGCAGTTATTCGGGGGGCGGACTCGCCGGGGAGCTGTTTTTT.

The V call is TRBV3-1 (or the pseudogene TRBV3-2), the J call TRBJ1-1; TRBD1 matches 9 bases. The ends lost 0 bases at V and 8 bases at J; junction bases unmatched: 1. CDR3 size: 13 residues. Germline assignment: CDR1 LGHDT and CDR2 YNNKEL (reference sequence). The CDR3, as DNA: TGTGCCAGCAGCCAAGACGGGACAGGGGAAGCTTTCTTT. It yields the protein CASSQDGTGEAFF.

The rearrangement links TRBV24-1 to TRBJ2-1; 10 bases match TRBD2. Germline-derived CDR1 and CDR2 are KGHDR and SFDVKD. V shed 3 bases and J 2 bases; nucleotides not matched to a gene: 6. The CDR3 length is 17 residues. CDR3 protein: CATSDTRTSGPYNEQFF. The CDR3 nucleotides are TGTGCCACCAGTGATACCAGGACTAGCGGCCCCTACAATGAGCAGTTCTTC.

The V and J genes are TRBV25-1 and TRBJ2-2, with 9 positions matching TRBD1. Germline V lookup: CDR1 MGHDK, CDR2 SYGVNS. Germline trimming cut 6 bases from V and 0 bases from J; bases unmatched to any gene: 8. The CDR3 is made up of 17 amino acids. The chain's CDR3 is CASSDLRQGANTGELFF. DNA of the CDR3: TGTGCCAGCAGCGACCTGAGACAGGGGGCGAACACCGGGGAGCTGTTTTTT.

This chain connects TRBV19 to TRBJ1-5; D not certain. V was cut by 6 bases and J by 3 bases, with 12 bases left in between. The CDR3 runs 14 residues. CDR1 is LNHDA, CDR2 SQIVND, per germline (reference sequence). In DNA, the CDR3 is TGTGCCAGTAGCTTGTCAGCGAACAATCAGCCCCAGCATTTT. Protein sequence: CASSLSANNQPQHF.